This T cell receptor beta chain was identified in a study of T cells in Graves' hyperthyroidism and ophthalmopathy. The trim removed 3 bases at V and 1 base at J, leaving 3 bases unmatched. Germline CDR1 is SGHTA and CDR2 is FQGTGA. This CDR3 region has 15 residues. TCR beta CDR3 sequences were amplified from RNA transcripts. HTBI primers were the set used in a first-round RT-PCR of the TCR CDR3. TCRdb independently ran MiXCR on the multiplex PCR reads; one entry per CDR3 protein. The table lists approximately 360,000 distinct CDR3 sequences, 15% to 18% of them singletons. Study-level findings and limits: Separation of ophthalmopathy from stable hyperthyroidism was achieved by a 13 V-J model.

This clonotype showed up just a few times. Antigen: not known. Sequenced: blood. The chain couples TRBV7-3 to TRBJ2-1, with TRBD2 matching over 7 bases. This TCR was sampled from a woman between 18 and 30 years old with Graves' hyperthyroidism that later progressed to Graves' ophthalmopathy. CDR3 region: CASSFEGGSYNEQFF. The CDR3, as DNA: TGTGCCAGCAGCTTCGAGGGAGGGTCCTACAATGAGCAGTTCTTC.